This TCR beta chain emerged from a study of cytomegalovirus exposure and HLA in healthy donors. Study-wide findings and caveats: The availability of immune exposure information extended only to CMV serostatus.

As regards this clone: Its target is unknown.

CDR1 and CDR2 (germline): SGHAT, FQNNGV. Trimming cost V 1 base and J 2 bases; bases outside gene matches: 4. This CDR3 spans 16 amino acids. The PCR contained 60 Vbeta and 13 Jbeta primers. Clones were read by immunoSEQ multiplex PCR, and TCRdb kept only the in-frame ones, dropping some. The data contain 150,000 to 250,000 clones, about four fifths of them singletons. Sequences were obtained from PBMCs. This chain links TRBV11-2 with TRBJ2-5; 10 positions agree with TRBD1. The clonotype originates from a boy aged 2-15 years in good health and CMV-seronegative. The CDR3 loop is CASSLGDRGHQETQYF. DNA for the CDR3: TGTGCCAGCAGCTTAGGCGACAGGGGGCATCAAGAGACCCAGTACTTC.